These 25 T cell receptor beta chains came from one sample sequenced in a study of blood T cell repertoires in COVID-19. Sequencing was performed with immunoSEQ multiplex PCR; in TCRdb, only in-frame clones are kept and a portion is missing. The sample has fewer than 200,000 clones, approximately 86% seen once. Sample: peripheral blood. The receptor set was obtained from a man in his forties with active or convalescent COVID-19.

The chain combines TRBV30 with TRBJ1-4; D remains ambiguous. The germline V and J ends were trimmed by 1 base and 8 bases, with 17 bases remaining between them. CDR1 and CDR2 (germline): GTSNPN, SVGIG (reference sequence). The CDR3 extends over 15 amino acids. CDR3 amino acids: CAWSELGGSVEKLFF. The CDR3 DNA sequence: TGTGCCTGGAGTGAGTTGGGAGGGTCAGTCGAAAAACTGTTTTTT.

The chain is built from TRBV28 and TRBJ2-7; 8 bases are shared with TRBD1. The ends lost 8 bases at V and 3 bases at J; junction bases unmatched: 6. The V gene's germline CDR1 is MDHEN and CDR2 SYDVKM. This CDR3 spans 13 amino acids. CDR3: CASGRTGNYEQYF. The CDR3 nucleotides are TGTGCCAGCGGTAGGACAGGGAACTACGAGCAGTACTTC.

CDR3 in DNA: TGTGCCAGCTCACCGCAACAAAATCAGCCCCAGCATTTT. It specifies CASSPQQNQPQHF. V and J are TRBV18 and TRBJ1-5; D remains ambiguous. Trimming took off 3 bases at V and 4 bases at J, with 7 bases between the two ends. Germline V lookup: CDR1 KGHSH, CDR2 LQKENI. This CDR3 region has 13 residues.

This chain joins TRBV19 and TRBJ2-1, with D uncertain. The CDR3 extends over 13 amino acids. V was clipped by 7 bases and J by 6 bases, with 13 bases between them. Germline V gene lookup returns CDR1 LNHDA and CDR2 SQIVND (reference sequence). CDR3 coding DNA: TGTGCCAGTACCTCAGTCCCCAGCAATGAGCAGTTCTTC. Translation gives CASTSVPSNEQFF.

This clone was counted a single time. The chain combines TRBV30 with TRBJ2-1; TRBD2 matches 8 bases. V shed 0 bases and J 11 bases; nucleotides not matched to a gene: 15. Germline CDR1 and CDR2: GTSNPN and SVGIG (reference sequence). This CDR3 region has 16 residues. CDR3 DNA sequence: TGTGCCTGGAGTGTAAGTCGGCGGGGGGACCCAAGGAAGCAGTTCTTC. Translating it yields CAWSVSRRGDPRKQFF.

The CDR3 reads CASSEAWGLEVDTGELFF. CDR3 DNA sequence: TGTGCCAGCAGTGAAGCCTGGGGACTAGAGGTCGACACCGGGGAGCTGTTTTTT. J is TRBJ2-2 and V is TRBV6-1; TRBD2 matches at 8 bases. There are 18 residues in the CDR3. Trimming at V came to 0 bases and at J to 3 bases, leaving 9 bases not matched to a gene. The germline gives CDR1 MNHNS, CDR2 SASEGT.

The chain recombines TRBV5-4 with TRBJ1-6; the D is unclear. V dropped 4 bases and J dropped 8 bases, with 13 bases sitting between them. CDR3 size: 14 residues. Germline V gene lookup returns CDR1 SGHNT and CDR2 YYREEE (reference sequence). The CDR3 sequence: CASSPGNRDSPLHF. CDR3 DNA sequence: TGTGCCAGCAGCCCTGGAAATCGGGATTCACCCCTCCACTTT.

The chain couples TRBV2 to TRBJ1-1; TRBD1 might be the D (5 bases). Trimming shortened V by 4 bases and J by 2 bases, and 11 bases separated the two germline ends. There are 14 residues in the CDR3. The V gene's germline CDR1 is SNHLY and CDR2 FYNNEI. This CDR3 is CASSGDWINTEAFF. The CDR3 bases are TGTGCCAGCAGTGGGGACTGGATAAACACTGAAGCTTTCTTT. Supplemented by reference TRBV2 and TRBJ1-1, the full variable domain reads EPEVTQTPSHQVTQMGQEVILRCVPISNHLYFYWYRQILGQKVEFLVSFYNNEISEKSEIFDDQFSVERPDGSNFTLKIRSTKLEDSAMYFCASSGDWINTEAFFGQGTRLTVV.

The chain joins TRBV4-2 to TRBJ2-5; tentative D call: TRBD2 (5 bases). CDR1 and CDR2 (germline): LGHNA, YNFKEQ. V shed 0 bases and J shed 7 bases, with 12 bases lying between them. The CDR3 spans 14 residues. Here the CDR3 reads CASSQDPSGGTQYF. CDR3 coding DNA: TGTGCCAGCAGCCAAGACCCAAGTGGAGGGACCCAGTACTTC.

The DNA of the CDR3 is TGTGCCAGCAGCAACAAAGCCGGGGAGCTGTTTTTT. Residues: CASSNKAGELFF. The chain couples TRBV12-3 or TRBV12-4 to TRBJ2-2; no reliable D call. V lost 6 bases and J 6 bases, leaving 8 bases between the germline ends. The CDR3 extends over 12 amino acids.

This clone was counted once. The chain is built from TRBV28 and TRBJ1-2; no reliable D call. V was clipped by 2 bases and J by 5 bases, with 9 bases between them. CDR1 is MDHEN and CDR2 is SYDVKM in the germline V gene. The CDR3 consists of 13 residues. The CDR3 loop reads CASSLTGAYGYTF. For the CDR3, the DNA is TGTGCCAGCAGTTTAACGGGAGCTTATGGCTACACCTTC.

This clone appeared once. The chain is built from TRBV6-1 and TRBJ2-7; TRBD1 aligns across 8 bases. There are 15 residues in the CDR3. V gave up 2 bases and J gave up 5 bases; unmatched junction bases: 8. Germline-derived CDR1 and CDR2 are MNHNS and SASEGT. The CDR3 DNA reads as TGTGCCAGCAGTGAATGGGGGACAGGAGCGGACGAGCAGTACTTC. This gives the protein CASSEWGTGADEQYF.

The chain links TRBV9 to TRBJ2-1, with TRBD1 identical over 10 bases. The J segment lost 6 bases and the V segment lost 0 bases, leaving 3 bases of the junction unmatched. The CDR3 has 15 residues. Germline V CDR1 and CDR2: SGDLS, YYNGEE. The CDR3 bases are TGTGCCAGCAGCGTAGAGGGACAGGGGTCCAATGAGCAGTTCTTC. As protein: CASSVEGQGSNEQFF.

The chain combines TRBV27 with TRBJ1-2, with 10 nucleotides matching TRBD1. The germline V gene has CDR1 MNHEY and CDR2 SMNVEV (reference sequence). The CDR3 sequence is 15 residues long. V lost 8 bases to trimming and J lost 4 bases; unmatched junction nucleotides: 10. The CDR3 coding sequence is TGTGCCAGCGCCGGGACAGGGGCGGGGAGCTATGGCTACACCTTC. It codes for CASAGTGAGSYGYTF.

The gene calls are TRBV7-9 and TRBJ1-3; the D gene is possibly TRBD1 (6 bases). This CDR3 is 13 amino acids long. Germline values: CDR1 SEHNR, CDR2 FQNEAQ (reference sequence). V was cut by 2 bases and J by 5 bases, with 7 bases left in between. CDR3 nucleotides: TGTGCCAGCAGCTTAACAGGGCGAAACACCATATATTTT. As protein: CASSLTGRNTIYF.

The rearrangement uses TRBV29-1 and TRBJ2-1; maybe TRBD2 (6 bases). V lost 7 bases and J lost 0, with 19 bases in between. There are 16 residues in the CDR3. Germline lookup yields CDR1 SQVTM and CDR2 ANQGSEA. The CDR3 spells CSAMTQRGNSYNEQFF. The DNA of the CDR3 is TGCAGCGCCATGACCCAACGGGGGAACTCCTACAATGAGCAGTTCTTC.

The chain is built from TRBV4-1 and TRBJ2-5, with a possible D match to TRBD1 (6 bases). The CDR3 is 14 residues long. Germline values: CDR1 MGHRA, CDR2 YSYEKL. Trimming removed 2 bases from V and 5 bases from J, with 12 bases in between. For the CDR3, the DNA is TGCGCCAGCAGCCAACTACAGGGTCGGGAGACCCAGTACTTC. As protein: CASSQLQGRETQYF.

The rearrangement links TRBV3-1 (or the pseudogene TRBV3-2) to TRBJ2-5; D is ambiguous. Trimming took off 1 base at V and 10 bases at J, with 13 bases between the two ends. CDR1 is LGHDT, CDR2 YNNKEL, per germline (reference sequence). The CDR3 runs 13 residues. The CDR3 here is CASSQGEPTDQYF. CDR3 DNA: TGTGCCAGCAGCCAAGGAGAGCCTACCGACCAGTACTTC.

CDR3 protein: CASSQSLGGDTQYF. CDR3 DNA: TGTGCCAGCAGCCAATCCCTGGGGGGGGATACGCAGTATTTT. V and J are TRBV5-4 and TRBJ2-3, with 7 bases that match TRBD2. Unmatched junction bases numbered 8, after V lost 4 bases and J lost 6 bases. The germline CDR1 and CDR2 sequences are SGHNT and YYREEE (reference sequence). CDR3 length equals 14 residues.

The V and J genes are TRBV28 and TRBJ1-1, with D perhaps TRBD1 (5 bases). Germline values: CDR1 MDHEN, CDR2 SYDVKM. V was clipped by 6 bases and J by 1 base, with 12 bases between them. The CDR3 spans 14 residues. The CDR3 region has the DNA TGTGCCAGCAGCTTTGGGGGGGGGAACACTGAAGCTTTCTTT. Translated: CASSFGGGNTEAFF.

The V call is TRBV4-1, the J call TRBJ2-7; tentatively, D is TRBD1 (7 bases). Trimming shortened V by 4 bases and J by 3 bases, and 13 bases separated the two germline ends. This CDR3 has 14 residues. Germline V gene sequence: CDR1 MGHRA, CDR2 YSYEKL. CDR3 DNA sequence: TGCGCCAGCAGCCCCTCAGGGGGGAGCTACGAGCAGTACTTC. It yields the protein CASSPSGGSYEQYF.

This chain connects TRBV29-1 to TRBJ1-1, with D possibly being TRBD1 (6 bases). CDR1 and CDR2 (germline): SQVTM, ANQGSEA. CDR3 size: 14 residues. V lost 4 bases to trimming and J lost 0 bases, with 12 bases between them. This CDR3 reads CSVALTGMNTEAFF. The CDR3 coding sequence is TGCAGCGTTGCCCTGACAGGCATGAACACTGAAGCTTTCTTT.

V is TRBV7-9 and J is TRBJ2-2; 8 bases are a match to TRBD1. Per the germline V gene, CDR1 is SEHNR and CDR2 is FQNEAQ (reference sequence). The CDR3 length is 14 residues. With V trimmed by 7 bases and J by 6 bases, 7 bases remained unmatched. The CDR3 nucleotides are TGTGCCAGCATGACGCAGGGGGCGTCCGGGGAGCTGTTTTTT. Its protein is CASMTQGASGELFF.

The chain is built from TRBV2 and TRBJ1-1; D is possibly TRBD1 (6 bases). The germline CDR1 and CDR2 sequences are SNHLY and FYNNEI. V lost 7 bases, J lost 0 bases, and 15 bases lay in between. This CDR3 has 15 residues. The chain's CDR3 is CASTTGTTMNTEAFF. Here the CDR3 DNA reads TGTGCCAGCACAACCGGGACAACCATGAACACTGAAGCTTTCTTT.

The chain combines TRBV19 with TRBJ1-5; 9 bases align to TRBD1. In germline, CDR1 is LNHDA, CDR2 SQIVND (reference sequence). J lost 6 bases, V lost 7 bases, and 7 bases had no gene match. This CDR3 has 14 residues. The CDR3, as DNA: TGTGCCAGTACCTCCGGACAGGGGTTTCAGCCCCAGCATTTT. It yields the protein CASTSGQGFQPQHF.